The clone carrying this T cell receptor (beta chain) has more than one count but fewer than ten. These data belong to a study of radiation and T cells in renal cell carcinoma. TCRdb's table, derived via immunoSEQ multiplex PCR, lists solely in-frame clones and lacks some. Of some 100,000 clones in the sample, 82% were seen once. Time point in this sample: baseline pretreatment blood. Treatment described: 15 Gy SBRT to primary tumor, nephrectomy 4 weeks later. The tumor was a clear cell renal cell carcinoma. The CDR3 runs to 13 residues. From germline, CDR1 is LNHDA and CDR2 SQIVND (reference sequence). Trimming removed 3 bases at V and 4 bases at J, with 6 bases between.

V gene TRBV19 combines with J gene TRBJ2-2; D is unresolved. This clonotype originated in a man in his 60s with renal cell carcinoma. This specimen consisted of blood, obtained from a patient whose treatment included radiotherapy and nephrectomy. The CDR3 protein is CASSIGPTGELFF. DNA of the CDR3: TGTGCCAGTAGTATCGGGCCCACCGGGGAGCTGTTTTTT.